These T cell receptor beta chains were read from a single sample in a study of T cell responses to AZD1222 COVID-19 vaccine. Profiling relied on immunoSEQ multiplex PCR, and the TCRdb table lists in-frame clones only, not all of them. The data contain about 39,000 clones, around 91% of them singletons. This material consisted of peripheral blood, taken 28 days after the second AZD1222 dose. Receptors originate from an adult who received the AZD1222 COVID-19 vaccine. Both conserved end residues are part of each CDR3. The D gene is left open where the match is weak. Not all rows give a size; the values are once, few, many and, for expanded clones, a class.

V,size,J,D,length,DNA,CDR3
TRBV19,.,TRBJ1-2,.,15,TGTGCCAGTAGCCCGACAGGATCCTATAACTATGGCTACACCTTC,CASSPTGSYNYGYTF
TRBV27,.,TRBJ1-2,TRBD1,16,TGTGCCAGCCGGGCCGGGACAGGGGGGGATAGGAATGGCTACACCTTC,CASRAGTGGDRNGYTF
TRBV5-5,.,TRBJ1-1,.,12,TGTGCCAGCAGCTTCTCCAGGGCTGAAGCTTTCTTT,CASSFSRAEAFF
TRBV6-2/TRBV6-3,.,TRBJ1-4,.,16,TGTGCCAGCAGTTACGTCGGCGGGGCAACTAATGAAAAACTGTTTTTT,CASSYVGGATNEKLFF
TRBV12-3/TRBV12-4,once,TRBJ1-5,.,13,TGTGCCAGCAGTAAGATAGCTTCCCAGCCCCAGCATTTT,CASSKIASQPQHF
TRBV6-5,.,TRBJ2-7,TRBD1,16,TGTGCCAGCAGTTCCTTTGGACAGGGGTATTCCTACGAGCAGTACTTC,CASSSFGQGYSYEQYF
TRBV19,.,TRBJ2-2,.,15,TGTGCCAGTAGTATTGTCCCCAGGGGCACCGGGGAGCTGTTTTTT,CASSIVPRGTGELFF
TRBV7-9,.,TRBJ2-7,.,16,TGTGCCAGCAGCTTAGAAGGAGCAGGGCCCTCCTACGAGCAGTACTTC,CASSLEGAGPSYEQYF
TRBV5-1,.,TRBJ1-6,.,15,TGCGCCAGCAGGCGGGATACAGGGTCAGGTTCACCCCTCCACTTT,CASRRDTGSGSPLHF
TRBV27,.,TRBJ2-3,.,14,TGTGCCAGCAGTCCCGCCGGCAGGACAGATACGCAGTATTTT,CASSPAGRTDTQYF
TRBV5-8,.,TRBJ2-7,.,15,TGTGCCAGCAGCTTGGGGGAAGCACCGGGCGACGAGCAGTACTTC,CASSLGEAPGDEQYF
TRBV19,once,TRBJ1-4,.,15,TGTGCCAGTAGTATAGGGGTGGGACTCAATGAAAAACTGTTTTTT,CASSIGVGLNEKLFF
TRBV5-1,.,TRBJ1-6,.,16,TGCGCCAGCAGCTTGGCCGGGGCAGGAAAGGGTTCACCCCTCCACTTT,CASSLAGAGKGSPLHF
TRBV5-1,.,TRBJ1-4,.,15,TGCGCCAGCAGCCGAGCCCGGGGGGTTCGGGAAAAACTGTTTTTT,CASSRARGVREKLFF
TRBV7-2,.,TRBJ2-1,.,13,TGTGCCAGCAGGGAGGGGACAGCCAATGAGCAGTTCTTC,CASREGTANEQFF
TRBV4-3,.,TRBJ1-1,TRBD1,14,TGCGCCAGCAGCCAAGAGGCTGACAGGGGGGGAGCTTTCTTT,CASSQEADRGGAFF
TRBV6-2/TRBV6-3,once,TRBJ1-1,.,14,TGTGCCAGCAGTCACTCCACGGCCAACACTGAAGCTTTCTTT,CASSHSTANTEAFF
TRBV5-5,few,TRBJ2-2,.,13,TGTGCCAGCAGCATGGACGTCACCGGGGAGCTGTTTTTT,CASSMDVTGELFF
TRBV3-1/TRBV3-2,.,TRBJ1-2,.,15,TGTGCCAGCAGCCAAGGCCAGGTACTTAACTATGGCTACACCTTC,CASSQGQVLNYGYTF
TRBV7-8,.,TRBJ2-2,TRBD2,18,TGTGCCAGCAGCCCGACTAGCGGGGGGGCGCAGGACACCGGGGAGCTGTTTTTT,CASSPTSGGAQDTGELFF
TRBV19,.,TRBJ1-2,TRBD1,16,TGTGCCAGTAGTTTCGGACTGGGACAGGCCAACTATGGCTACACCTTC,CASSFGLGQANYGYTF
TRBV7-6,once,TRBJ2-5,.,15,TGTGCCAGCAGCACGAATGGGGGACCCCAAGAGACCCAGTACTTC,CASSTNGGPQETQYF
TRBV7-8,once,TRBJ1-5,.,17,TGTGCCAGCAGCCCCCGCGTTCGAGGGTATAGCAATCAGCCCCAGCATTTT,CASSPRVRGYSNQPQHF
TRBV30,.,TRBJ1-2,.,12,TGTGCCTGGAGTGTATTCTCGGGTGGCTACACCTTC,CAWSVFSGGYTF
TRBV5-6,.,TRBJ2-7,TRBD1,14,TGTGCCAGCAGCTTGCCAGGGACAGTCTACGAGCAGTACTTC,CASSLPGTVYEQYF
TRBV7-2,.,TRBJ1-2,.,14,TGTGCCAGCAGCTTATTAGTATCGGGTCCTGGCTACACCTTC,CASSLLVSGPGYTF
TRBV9,.,TRBJ1-2,.,15,TGTGCCAGCCGGCGAACGTCGGGGGCGCGGGAGGGCTACACCTTC,CASRRTSGAREGYTF
TRBV4-1,.,TRBJ2-3,.,17,TGCGCCAGCAGCCCAAAGTCATCCGGGGGCAGTTCAGATACGCAGTATTTT,CASSPKSSGGSSDTQYF
TRBV3-1/TRBV3-2,once,TRBJ2-3,.,11,TGTGCCAGCAGCCAAGTAGATACGCAGTATTTT,CASSQVDTQYF
TRBV6-6,.,TRBJ1-3,.,12,TGTGCCAGCACCCCTGCGGGGAACACCATATATTTT,CASTPAGNTIYF
TRBV5-1,once,TRBJ1-3,TRBD1,18,TGCGCCAGCAGCTTGGCCCCCGGTGGACAGGTCTCTGGAAACACCATATATTTT,CASSLAPGGQVSGNTIYF
TRBV25-1,.,TRBJ1-6,TRBD1,14,TGTGCCAGCAGTGTACCGGGACAGGAGTCACCCCTCCACTTT,CASSVPGQESPLHF
TRBV7-6,.,TRBJ1-1,TRBD1,15,TGTGCCAGCAGCTTAGGACAGGGGGGTAACACTGAAGCTTTCTTT,CASSLGQGGNTEAFF
TRBV19,.,TRBJ2-7,.,15,TGTGCCAGTAGCAAAACCGGGACGGTCTCCTACGAGCAGTACTTC,CASSKTGTVSYEQYF
TRBV3-1/TRBV3-2,.,TRBJ1-1,.,16,TGTGCCAGCAGCCCCCGGGTGGGGGCGGGAGACACTGAAGCTTTCTTT,CASSPRVGAGDTEAFF
TRBV7-9,.,TRBJ1-2,.,14,TGTGCCAGCAGCTATGTCGGGAAAGCCTATGGCTACACCTTC,CASSYVGKAYGYTF
TRBV10-3,.,TRBJ2-7,.,14,TGTGCCATCTGGGCCGCAACCAGGGCCGGGGAGCAGTACTTC,CAIWAATRAGEQYF
TRBV6-1,.,TRBJ1-2,TRBD1,16,TGTGCCAGCAGTGAATCCCACGGGACAGGTATTTATGGCTACACCTTC,CASSESHGTGIYGYTF
TRBV20-1,.,TRBJ1-1,.,11,TGCAGTGCTAAGGCAGGGTGGCCAGCTTTCTTT,CSAKAGWPAFF
TRBV10-1,few,TRBJ2-7,TRBD1,16,TGCGCCAGCAGTGGGCCCCAGACAGGGTCGGGCTACGAGCAGTACTTC,CASSGPQTGSGYEQYF
TRBV4-3,few,TRBJ1-1,.,15,TGCGCCAGCAGCCAAGATACAGCCCAGAACACTGAAGCTTTCTTT,CASSQDTAQNTEAFF
TRBV27,.,TRBJ2-1,TRBD2,17,TGTGCCAGCAGTTTTCAATTGGGACTAGCGATCTACAATGAGCAGTTCTTC,CASSFQLGLAIYNEQFF
TRBV19,.,TRBJ1-5,.,15,TGTGCCAGTAAGGGAGGGGGGCCCCTCAATCAGCCCCAGCATTTT,CASKGGGPLNQPQHF
TRBV12-3/TRBV12-4,.,TRBJ1-1,.,13,TGTGCCAGCAGTTGGAGGAGCGACACTGAAGCTTTCTTT,CASSWRSDTEAFF
TRBV7-6,few,TRBJ1-2,TRBD1,16,TGTGCCAGCAGCACCCTCCGGGACAGGGGTCATCATGGCTACACCTTC,CASSTLRDRGHHGYTF
TRBV25-1,.,TRBJ2-7,.,13,TGTGCCAGCCGCGGACAGAGCTCCTACGAGCAGTACTTC,CASRGQSSYEQYF
TRBV19,.,TRBJ1-5,.,16,TGTGCCAGTAGTACGTCCCGGGGCGCAAACAATCAGCCCCAGCATTTT,CASSTSRGANNQPQHF